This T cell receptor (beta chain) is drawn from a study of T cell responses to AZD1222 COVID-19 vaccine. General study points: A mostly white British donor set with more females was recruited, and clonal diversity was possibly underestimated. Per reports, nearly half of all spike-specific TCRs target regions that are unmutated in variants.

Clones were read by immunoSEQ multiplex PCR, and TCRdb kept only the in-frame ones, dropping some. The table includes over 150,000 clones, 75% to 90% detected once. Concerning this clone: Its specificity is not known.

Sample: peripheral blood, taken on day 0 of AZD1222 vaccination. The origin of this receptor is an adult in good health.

Here the CDR3 reads CASSFSPGTANTGELFF. As DNA, the CDR3 is TGTGCCAGCAGCTTCAGCCCCGGGACAGCGAACACCGGGGAGCTGTTTTTT. This chain connects TRBV5-5 to TRBJ2-2; 7 bases line up with TRBD1. Germline-derived CDR1 and CDR2 are SGHKS and YYEKEE (reference sequence). The CDR3 is 17 amino acids. The junction had 7 bases not matched to a gene; V was cut back by 2 bases and J by 0 bases.